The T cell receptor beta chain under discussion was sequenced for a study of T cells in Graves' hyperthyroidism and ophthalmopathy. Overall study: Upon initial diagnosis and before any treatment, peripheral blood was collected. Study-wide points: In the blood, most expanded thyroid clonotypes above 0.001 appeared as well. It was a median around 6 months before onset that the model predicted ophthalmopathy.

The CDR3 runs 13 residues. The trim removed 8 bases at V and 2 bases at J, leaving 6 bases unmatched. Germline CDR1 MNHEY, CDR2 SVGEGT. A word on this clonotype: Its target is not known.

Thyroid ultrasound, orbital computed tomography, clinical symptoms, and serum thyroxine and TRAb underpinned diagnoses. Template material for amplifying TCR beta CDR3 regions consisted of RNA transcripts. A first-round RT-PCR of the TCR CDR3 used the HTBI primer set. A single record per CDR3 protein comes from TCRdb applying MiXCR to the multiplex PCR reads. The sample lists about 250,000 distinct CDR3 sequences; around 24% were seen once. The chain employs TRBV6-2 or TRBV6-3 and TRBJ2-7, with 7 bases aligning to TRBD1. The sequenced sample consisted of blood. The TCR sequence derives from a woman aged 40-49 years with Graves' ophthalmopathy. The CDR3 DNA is TGTGCCAGCCAATACAGGGGTCCCTACGAGCAGTACTTC. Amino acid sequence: CASQYRGPYEQYF.